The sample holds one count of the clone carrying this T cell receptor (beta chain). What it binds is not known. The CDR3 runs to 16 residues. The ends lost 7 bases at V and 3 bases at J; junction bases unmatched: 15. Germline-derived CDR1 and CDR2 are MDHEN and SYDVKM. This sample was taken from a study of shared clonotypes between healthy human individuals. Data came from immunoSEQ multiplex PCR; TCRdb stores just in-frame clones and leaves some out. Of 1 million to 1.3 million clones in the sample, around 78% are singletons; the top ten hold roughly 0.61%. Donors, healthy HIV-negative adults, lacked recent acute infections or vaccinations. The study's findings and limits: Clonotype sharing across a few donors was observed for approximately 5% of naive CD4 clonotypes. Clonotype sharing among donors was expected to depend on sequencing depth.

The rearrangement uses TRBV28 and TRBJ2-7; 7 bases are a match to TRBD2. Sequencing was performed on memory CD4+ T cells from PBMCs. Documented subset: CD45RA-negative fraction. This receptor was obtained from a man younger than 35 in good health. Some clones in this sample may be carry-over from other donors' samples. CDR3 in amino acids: CASTLRSGGPFYEQYF. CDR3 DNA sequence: TGTGCCAGCACCCTACGGTCGGGGGGACCTTTCTACGAGCAGTACTTC.